What follows are 12 T cell receptor beta chains derived from one specimen sequenced in a study of T cell responses to AZD1222 COVID-19 vaccine. The protocol was immunoSEQ multiplex PCR, while the TCRdb copy is restricted to in-frame clones and leaves out a portion. The data show around 200,000 clones, over 90% seen once. The sequencing here drew on peripheral blood, taken on day 0 of AZD1222 vaccination. The receptors come from an adult in good health.

The chain uses TRBV19 and TRBJ2-7; 8 nucleotides align to TRBD2. Germline V CDR1 and CDR2: LNHDA, SQIVND (reference sequence). The trim removed 5 bases at V and 2 bases at J, leaving 8 bases unmatched. The CDR3 length is 15 residues. The CDR3 region has the DNA TGTGCCAGTAGTGCTGCGGGGGGCCGACCCTACGAGCAGTACTTC. Its translation: CASSAAGGRPYEQYF.

This chain joins TRBV6-5 and TRBJ2-2; 7 positions match TRBD2. Germline CDR1 and CDR2: MNHEY and SVGAGI. This CDR3 is 15 amino acids long. J was trimmed by 3 bases and V by 6 bases; bases with no gene match: 7. The CDR3, as DNA: TGTGCCAGCAGGGACGGGACTACCCACACCGGGGAGCTGTTTTTT. Its protein is CASRDGTTHTGELFF.

This clone was detected only once. This chain joins TRBV6-2 or TRBV6-3 and TRBJ2-7; unclear D gene. Germline assignment: CDR1 MNHEY and CDR2 SVGEGT. Trimming left V 0 bases short and J 0 bases short, with 9 bases between. CDR3 length: 15 amino acids. CDR3: CASSYSRSSSYEQYF. CDR3 nucleotides: TGTGCCAGCAGTTACTCGCGCTCCAGCTCCTACGAGCAGTACTTC.

The V gene is TRBV15, the J gene TRBJ1-5; possible D gene TRBD1, 5 bases. Germline CDR1 and CDR2: LNHNV and YYDKDF (reference sequence). Trimming left V 5 bases short and J 6 bases short, with 14 bases between. The CDR3 is 14 residues long. In DNA form, the CDR3 reads TGTGCCACCAGCCGACCCCCAGGGAGTCAGCCCCAGCATTTT. Translation: CATSRPPGSQPQHF.

This chain joins TRBV13 and TRBJ1-6; D remains unclear. Germline loops: CDR1 PRHDT, CDR2 FYEKMQ (reference sequence). The CDR3 loop spans 16 amino acids. The V end lost 6 bases, the J end lost 7 bases, and 19 bases lay between the germline ends. CDR3 nucleotides: TGTGCCAGCAGACCTCAACGGCAAGGAGCCAATTCACCCCTCCACTTT. It translates to CASRPQRQGANSPLHF. Filled out from reference TRBV13 and TRBJ1-6, the complete variable domain reads AAGVIQSPRHLIKEKRETATLKCYPIPRHDTVYWYQQGPGQDPQFLISFYEKMQSDKGSIPDRFSAQQFSDYHSELNMSSLELGDSALYFCASRPQRQGANSPLHFGNGTRLTVT.

The V call is TRBV10-1, the J call TRBJ1-5; 9 bases fit TRBD1. Germline loops: CDR1 WNHNN, CDR2 SYGVQD (reference sequence). This CDR3 has 14 residues. Trimming at V came to 6 bases and at J to 6 bases, leaving 6 bases not matched to a gene. The CDR3 nucleotides are TGCGCCAGCAGCGGGACAGGGAACGGTCAGCCCCAGCATTTT. It encodes CASSGTGNGQPQHF.

The rearrangement links TRBV24-1 to TRBJ2-1; 9 bases map to TRBD2. The CDR3 totals 15 residues. With 4 bases clipped from V and 6 bases from J, the junction kept 6 bases outside the gene matches. Germline lookup yields CDR1 KGHDR and CDR2 SFDVKD. The CDR3 reads CATSEASGTPNEQFF. The CDR3 region has the DNA TGTGCCACCAGTGAGGCTAGCGGGACCCCCAATGAGCAGTTCTTC.

This sequence joins TRBV19 and TRBJ2-7; D not resolved. Germline-derived CDR1 and CDR2 are LNHDA and SQIVND (reference sequence). Trimming removed 2 bases from V and 2 bases from J, with 13 bases in between. This CDR3 region has 15 residues. For the CDR3, the DNA is TGTGCCAGTAGTATAAACACTGACTTAACCTACGAGCAGTACTTC. It specifies CASSINTDLTYEQYF.

The sample holds one count of this clone. V is TRBV5-1 and J is TRBJ1-2, with 7 nucleotides matching TRBD1. CDR1 is SGHRS, CDR2 YFSETQ, per germline. V lost 7 bases and J lost 8; bases outside the gene matches: 17. The CDR3 length is 15 residues. The CDR3 loop is CASGTLNRLGGGYTF. In DNA, the CDR3 is TGCGCCAGCGGAACGCTCAACAGATTAGGGGGCGGCTACACCTTC. The full variable domain, its missing parts supplied by reference TRBV5-1 and TRBJ1-2, is KAGVTQTPRYLIKTRGQQVTLSCSPISGHRSVSWYQQTPGQGLQFLFEYFSETQRNKGNFPGRFSGRQFSNSRSEMNVSTLELGDSALYLCASGTLNRLGGGYTFGSGTRLTVV.

The J gene is TRBJ2-7, the V gene TRBV27, with D perhaps TRBD1 or TRBD2 (5 bases each). Germline-derived CDR1 and CDR2 are MNHEY and SMNVEV (reference sequence). Trimming shortened V by 2 bases and J by 2 bases, and 13 bases separated the two germline ends. The CDR3 sequence is 15 residues long. CDR3 amino acids: CASSLLGTSAYEQYF. CDR3 nucleotide sequence: TGTGCCAGCAGTTTACTAGGGACGTCAGCCTACGAGCAGTACTTC.

The rearrangement links TRBV7-9 to TRBJ2-7; weak D call: TRBD1 (5 bases). The CDR3 is made up of 17 amino acids. Germline loops: CDR1 SEHNR, CDR2 FQNEAQ (reference sequence). The ends were cut back, 4 bases at V and 0 bases at J, with 19 bases in the middle. In DNA form, the CDR3 reads TGTGCCAGCAGCTCGTACATCCCCGACAGAGCCTCCTACGAGCAGTACTTC. Translating it yields CASSSYIPDRASYEQYF.

The J gene is TRBJ2-5, the V gene TRBV12-3 or TRBV12-4, with D unclear. The CDR3 runs 13 residues. V was trimmed by 1 base and J by 6 bases, leaving 9 bases between them. CDR3 bases: TGTGCCAGCAGTTTAGGGGGTCTGCAGACCCAGTACTTC. Its protein product is CASSLGGLQTQYF.